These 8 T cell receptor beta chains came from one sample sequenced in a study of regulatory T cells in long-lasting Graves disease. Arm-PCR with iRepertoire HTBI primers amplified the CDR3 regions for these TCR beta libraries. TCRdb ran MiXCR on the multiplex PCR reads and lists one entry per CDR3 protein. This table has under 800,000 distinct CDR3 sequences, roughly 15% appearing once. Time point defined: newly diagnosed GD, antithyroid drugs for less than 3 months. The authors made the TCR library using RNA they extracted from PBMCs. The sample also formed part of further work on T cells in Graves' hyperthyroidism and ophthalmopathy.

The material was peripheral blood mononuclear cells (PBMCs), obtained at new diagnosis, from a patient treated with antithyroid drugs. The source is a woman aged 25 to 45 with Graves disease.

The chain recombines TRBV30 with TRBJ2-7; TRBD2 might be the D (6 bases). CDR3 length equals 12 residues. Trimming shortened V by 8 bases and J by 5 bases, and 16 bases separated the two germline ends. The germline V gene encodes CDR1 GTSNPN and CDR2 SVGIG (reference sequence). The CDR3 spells CARGTRPNEQYF. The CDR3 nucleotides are TGTGCCCGCGGGACTCGACCCAACGAGCAGTACTTC.

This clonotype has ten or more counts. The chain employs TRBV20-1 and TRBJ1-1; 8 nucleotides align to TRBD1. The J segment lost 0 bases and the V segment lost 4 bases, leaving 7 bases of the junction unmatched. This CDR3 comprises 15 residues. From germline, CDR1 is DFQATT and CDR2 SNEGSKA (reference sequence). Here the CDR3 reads CSAKKTGALNTEAFF. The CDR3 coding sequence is TGCAGTGCTAAAAAGACAGGGGCTTTGAACACTGAAGCTTTCTTT.

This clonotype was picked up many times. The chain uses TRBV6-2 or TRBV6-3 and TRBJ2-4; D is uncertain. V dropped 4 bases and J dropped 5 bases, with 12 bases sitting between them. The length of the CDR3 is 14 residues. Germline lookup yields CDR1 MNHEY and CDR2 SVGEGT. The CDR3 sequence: CASSSATPQNIQYF. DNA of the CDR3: TGTGCCAGCAGTTCCGCGACCCCCCAAAACATTCAGTACTTC.

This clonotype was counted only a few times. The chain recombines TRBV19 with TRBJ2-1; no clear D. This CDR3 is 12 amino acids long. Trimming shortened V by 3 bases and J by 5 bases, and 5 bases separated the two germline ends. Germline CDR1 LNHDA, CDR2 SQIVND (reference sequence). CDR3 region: CASSMSNNEQFF. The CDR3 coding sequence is TGTGCCAGTAGTATGAGCAACAATGAGCAGTTCTTC.

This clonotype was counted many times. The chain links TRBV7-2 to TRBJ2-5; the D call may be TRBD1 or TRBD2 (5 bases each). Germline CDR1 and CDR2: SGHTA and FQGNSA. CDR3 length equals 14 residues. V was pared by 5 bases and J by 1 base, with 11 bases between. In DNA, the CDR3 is TGTGCCAGCAGCCTGGGACCGGGCCAAGAGACCCAGTACTTC. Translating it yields CASSLGPGQETQYF.

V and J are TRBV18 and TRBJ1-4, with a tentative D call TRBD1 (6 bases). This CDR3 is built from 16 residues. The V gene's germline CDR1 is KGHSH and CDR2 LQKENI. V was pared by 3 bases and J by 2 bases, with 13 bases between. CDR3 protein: CASSPGAGDTNEKLFF. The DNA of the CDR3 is TGTGCCAGCTCACCTGGGGCAGGGGATACTAATGAAAAACTGTTTTTT.

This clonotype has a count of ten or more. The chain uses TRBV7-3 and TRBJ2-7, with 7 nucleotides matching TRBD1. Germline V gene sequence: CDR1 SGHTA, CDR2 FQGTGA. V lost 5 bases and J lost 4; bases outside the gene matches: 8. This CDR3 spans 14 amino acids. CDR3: CASSAGTAPYEQYF. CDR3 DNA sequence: TGTGCCAGCAGCGCCGGGACAGCCCCATACGAGCAGTACTTC. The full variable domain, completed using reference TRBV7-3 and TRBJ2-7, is GAGVSQTPSNKVTEKGKYVELRCDPISGHTALYWYRQSLGQGPEFLIYFQGTGAADDSGLPNDRFFAVRPEGSVSTLKIQRTERGDSAVYLCASSAGTAPYEQYFGPGTRLTVT.

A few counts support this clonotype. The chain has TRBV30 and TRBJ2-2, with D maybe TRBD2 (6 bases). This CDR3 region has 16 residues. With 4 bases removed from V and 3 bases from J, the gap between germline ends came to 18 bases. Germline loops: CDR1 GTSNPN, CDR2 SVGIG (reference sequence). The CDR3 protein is CAWKASATRDTGELFF. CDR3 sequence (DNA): TGTGCCTGGAAGGCTAGCGCAACTCGGGACACCGGGGAGCTGTTTTTT.